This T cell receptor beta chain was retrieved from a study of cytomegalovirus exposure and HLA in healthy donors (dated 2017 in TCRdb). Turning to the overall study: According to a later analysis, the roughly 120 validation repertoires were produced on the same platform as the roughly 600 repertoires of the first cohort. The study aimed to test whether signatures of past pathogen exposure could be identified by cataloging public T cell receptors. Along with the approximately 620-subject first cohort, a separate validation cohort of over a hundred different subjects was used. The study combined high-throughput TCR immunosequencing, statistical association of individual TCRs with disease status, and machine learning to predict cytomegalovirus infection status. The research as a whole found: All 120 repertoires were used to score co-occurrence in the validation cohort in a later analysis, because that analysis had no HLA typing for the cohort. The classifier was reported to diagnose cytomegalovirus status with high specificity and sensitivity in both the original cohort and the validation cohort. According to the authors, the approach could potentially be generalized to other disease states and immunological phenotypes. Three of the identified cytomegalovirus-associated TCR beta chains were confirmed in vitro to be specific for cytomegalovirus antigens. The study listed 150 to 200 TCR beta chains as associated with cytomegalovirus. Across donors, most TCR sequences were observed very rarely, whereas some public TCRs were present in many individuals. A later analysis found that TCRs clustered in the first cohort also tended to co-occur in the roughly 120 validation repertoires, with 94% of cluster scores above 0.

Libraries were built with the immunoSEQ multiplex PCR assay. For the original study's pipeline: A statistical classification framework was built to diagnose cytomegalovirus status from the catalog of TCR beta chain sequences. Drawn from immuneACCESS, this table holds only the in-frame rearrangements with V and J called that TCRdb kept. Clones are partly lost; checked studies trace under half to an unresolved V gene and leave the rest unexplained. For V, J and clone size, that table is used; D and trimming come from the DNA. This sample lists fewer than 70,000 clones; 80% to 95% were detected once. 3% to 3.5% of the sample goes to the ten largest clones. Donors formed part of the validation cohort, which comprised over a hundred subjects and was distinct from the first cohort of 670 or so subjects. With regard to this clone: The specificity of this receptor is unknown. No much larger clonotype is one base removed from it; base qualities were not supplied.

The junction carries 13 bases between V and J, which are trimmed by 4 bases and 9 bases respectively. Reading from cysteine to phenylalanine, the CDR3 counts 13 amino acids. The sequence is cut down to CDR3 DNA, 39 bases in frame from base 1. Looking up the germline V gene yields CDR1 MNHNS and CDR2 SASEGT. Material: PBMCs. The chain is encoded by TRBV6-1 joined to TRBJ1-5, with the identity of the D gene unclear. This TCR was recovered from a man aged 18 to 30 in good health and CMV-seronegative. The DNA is TGTGCCAGCAGTGGAGAGCCCTCATCGCCCCAGCATTTT. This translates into CASSGEPSSPQHF.